The sequence of this T cell receptor beta chain was determined in a study of shared clonotypes between healthy human individuals. CD45RO-negative cells were positively selected for CCR7, leaving out terminally differentiated effector memory CD45RA+ cells. TCRdb's copy holds only in-frame clones and misses some; the assay was immunoSEQ multiplex PCR. The data show around 650,000 clones, roughly 95% seen once. V was pared by 4 bases and J by 0 bases, with 12 bases of the junction left unmatched. Germline V gene sequence: CDR1 MGHRA, CDR2 YSYEKL. The CDR3 has 19 residues. The chain carries TRBV4-1 and TRBJ2-1, with 10 bases aligning to TRBD2. The source is a young woman in good health. The sequencing sample was made of naive CD8+ T cells sorted from blood. The CDR3 DNA reads as TGCGCCAGCAGCCTCAAAGGTGGTAGCGGGGGGAGCTCCTACAATGAGCAGTTCTTC. Protein product: CASSLKGGSGGSSYNEQFF.